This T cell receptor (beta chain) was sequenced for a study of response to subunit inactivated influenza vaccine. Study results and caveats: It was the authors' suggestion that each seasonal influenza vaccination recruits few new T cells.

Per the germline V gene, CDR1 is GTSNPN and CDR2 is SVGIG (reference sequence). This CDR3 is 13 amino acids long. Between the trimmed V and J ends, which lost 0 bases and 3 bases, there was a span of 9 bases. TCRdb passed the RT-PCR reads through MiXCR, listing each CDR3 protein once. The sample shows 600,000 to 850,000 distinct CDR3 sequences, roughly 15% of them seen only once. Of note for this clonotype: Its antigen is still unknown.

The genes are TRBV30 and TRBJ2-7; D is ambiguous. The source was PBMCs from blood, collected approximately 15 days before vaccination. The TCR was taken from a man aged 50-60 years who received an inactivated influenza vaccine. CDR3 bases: TGTGCCTGGAGTGTAGGGTCTAGCTACGAGCAGTACTTC. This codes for CAWSVGSSYEQYF.